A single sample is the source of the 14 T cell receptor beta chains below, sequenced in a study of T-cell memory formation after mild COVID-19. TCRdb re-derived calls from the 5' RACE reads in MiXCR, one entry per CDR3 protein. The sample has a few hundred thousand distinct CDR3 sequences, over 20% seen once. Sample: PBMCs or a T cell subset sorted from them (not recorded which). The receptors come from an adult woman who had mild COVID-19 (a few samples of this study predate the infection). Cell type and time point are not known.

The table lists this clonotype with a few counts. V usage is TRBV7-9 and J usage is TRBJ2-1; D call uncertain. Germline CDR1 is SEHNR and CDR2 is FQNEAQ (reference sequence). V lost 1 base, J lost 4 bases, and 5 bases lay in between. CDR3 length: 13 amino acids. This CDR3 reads CASSLVLYNEQFF. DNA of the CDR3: TGTGCCAGCAGCTTAGTGCTATACAATGAGCAGTTCTTC.

CDR3 nucleotides: TGTGCCACCAGCACGGACAGGGTGACCTACGAGCAGTACTTC. Translating it yields CATSTDRVTYEQYF. V and J are TRBV15 and TRBJ2-7; 8 positions match TRBD1. V shed 4 bases and J 2 bases; nucleotides not matched to a gene: 4. CDR1 LNHNV and CDR2 YYDKDF come from the germline V gene (reference sequence). The CDR3 covers 14 residues.

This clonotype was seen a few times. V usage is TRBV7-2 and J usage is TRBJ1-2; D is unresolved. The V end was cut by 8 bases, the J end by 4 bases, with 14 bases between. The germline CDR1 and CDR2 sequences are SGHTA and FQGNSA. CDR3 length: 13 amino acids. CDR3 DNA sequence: TGTGCCAGCTCGCAAGGGCATGGCTATGGCTACACCTTC. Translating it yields CASSQGHGYGYTF.

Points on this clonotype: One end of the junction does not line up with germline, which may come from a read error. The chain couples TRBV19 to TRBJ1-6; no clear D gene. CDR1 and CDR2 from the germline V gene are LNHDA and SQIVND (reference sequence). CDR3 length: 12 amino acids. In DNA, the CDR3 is TGTGCCAGTAGGACGGGAAATTCACCCCTCAACTTT. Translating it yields CASRTGNSPLNF.

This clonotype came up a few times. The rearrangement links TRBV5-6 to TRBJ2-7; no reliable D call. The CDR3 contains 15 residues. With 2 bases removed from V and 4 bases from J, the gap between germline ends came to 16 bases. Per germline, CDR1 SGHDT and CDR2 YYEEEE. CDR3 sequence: CASSFYERTRYEQYF. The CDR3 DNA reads TGTGCCAGCAGCTTCTATGAGCGCACAAGATACGAGCAGTACTTC.

CDR3 DNA: TGTGCCAGCAGCTTGGCCGGGACAGGGGTAAAGAACACTGAAGCTTTCTTT. It codes for CASSLAGTGVKNTEAFF. The rearrangement uses TRBV5-5 and TRBJ1-1; 10 bases align to TRBD1. Germline values: CDR1 SGHKS, CDR2 YYEKEE (reference sequence). The V and J ends lost 0 bases and 1 base, in that order; junction bases with no gene match: 6. This CDR3 has 17 residues. The entire variable domain, with the rest obtained from reference TRBV5-5 and TRBJ1-1, is as follows: DAGVTQSPTHLIKTRGQQVTLRCSPISGHKSVSWYQQVLGQGPQFIFQYYEKEERGRGNFPDRFSARQFPNYSSELNVNALLLGDSALYLCASSLAGTGVKNTEAFFGQGTRLTVV.

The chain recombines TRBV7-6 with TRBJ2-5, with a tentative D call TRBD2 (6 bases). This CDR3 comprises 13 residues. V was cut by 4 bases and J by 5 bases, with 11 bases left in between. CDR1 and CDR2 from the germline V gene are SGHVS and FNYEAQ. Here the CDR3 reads CASSYRRGETQYF. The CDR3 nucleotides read TGTGCCAGCAGCTACCGACGGGGGGAGACCCAGTACTTC.

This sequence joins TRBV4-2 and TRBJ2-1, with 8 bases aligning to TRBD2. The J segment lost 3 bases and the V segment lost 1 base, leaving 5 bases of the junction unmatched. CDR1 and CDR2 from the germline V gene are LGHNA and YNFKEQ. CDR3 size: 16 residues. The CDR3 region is CASSQVAGRDYNEQFF. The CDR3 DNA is TGTGCCAGCAGCCAAGTAGCGGGGAGGGACTACAATGAGCAGTTCTTC.

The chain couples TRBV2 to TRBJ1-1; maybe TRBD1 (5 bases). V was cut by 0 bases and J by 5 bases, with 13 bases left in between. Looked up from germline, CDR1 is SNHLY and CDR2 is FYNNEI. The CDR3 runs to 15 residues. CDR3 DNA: TGTGCCAGCAGTGAAGCGCGGCAGGGAAAGACTGAAGCTTTCTTT. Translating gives CASSEARQGKTEAFF.

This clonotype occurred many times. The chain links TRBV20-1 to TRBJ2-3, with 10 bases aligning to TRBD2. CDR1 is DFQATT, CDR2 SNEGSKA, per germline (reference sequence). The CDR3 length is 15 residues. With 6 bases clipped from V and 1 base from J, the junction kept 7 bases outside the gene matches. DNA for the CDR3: TGCAGTGCCCAATCCGGGACTAGCGGCACAGATACGCAGTATTTT. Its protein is CSAQSGTSGTDTQYF.

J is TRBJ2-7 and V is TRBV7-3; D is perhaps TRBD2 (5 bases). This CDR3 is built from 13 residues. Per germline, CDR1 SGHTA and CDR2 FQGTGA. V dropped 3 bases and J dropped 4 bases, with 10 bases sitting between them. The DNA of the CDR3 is TGTGCCAGCAGCTTCTACGCGGGTTACGAGCAGTACTTC. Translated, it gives CASSFYAGYEQYF.

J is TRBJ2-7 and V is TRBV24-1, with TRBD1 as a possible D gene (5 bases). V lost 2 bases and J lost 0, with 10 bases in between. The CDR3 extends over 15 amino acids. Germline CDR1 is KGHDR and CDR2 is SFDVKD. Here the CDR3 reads CATSDSSDNSYEQYF. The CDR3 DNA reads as TGTGCCACCAGTGATTCGTCGGACAACTCCTACGAGCAGTACTTC.

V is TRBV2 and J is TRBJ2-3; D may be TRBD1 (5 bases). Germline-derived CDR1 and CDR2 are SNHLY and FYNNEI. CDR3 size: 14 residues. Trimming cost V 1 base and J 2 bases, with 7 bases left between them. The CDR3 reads CASSEDRSTDTQYF. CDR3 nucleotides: TGTGCCAGCAGTGAAGACAGGTCCACAGATACGCAGTATTTT.

The CDR3 sequence: CASRPGRLVNEQFF. The CDR3 DNA sequence: TGTGCCAGCAGACCGGGACGGCTCGTAAATGAGCAGTTCTTC. This chain uses TRBV12-3 or TRBV12-4 with TRBJ2-1; D may correspond to TRBD1 or TRBD2 (5 bases each). The V end lost 6 bases, the J end lost 7 bases, and 16 bases lay between the germline ends. The CDR3 has 14 residues.